A single count supports the clone carrying this TCR beta chain. The antigen is not known. The method was immunoSEQ multiplex PCR; TCRdb's version includes in-frame clones alone and lacks a portion of them. The sample holds about 130,000 clones, approximately 89% seen once. From germline, CDR1 is SGDLS and CDR2 YYNGEE. Trimming cost V 3 bases and J 0 bases; bases outside gene matches: 5. CDR3 size: 16 residues. The sample comes from a study of cytomegalovirus exposure and HLA in healthy donors. Findings and limits, study-wide: A few of the chains that were CMV-associated were confirmed in vitro to be specific for CMV antigens. That first-cohort TCR clusters tended to co-occur in the 95 to 150 validation repertoires was found in a later analysis. Published work reported that the classifier diagnosed cytomegalovirus status with high specificity and sensitivity.

The rearrangement links TRBV9 to TRBJ1-3; the match to TRBD1 covers 8 bases. The source is a woman younger than 35 in good health and CMV-seropositive. Sample: PBMCs. The CDR3 here is CASSAGQGHSGNTIYF. DNA of the CDR3: TGTGCCAGCAGCGCAGGACAGGGCCACTCTGGAAACACCATATATTTT.